The sequence of this TCR beta chain was determined in a study of blood T cell repertoires in COVID-19 (dated by TCRdb to 2018 to 2021). About the investigation overall: Samples from collaborators originated in the United States, Italy and Spain and spanned both the acute and convalescent phases of COVID-19. The prospective study material was composed of cDNA or gDNA derived from T cells, B-cell-depleted T cells, or PBMCs. Subjects who had been exposed to COVID-19, were actively infected with it, or had recovered from it provided the deeply sampled blood TCRbeta repertoires that made up the dataset. The repertoires were released in a freely available public database intended as a resource for research on the immune response to SARS-CoV-2. The samples were drawn from two sources: the first 160 participants of the ongoing ImmuneRACE study, and 1,000 to 1,500 subjects contributed by 6 global collaborators. Nearly every sample came with metadata listing a de-identified subject ID, COVID-19 status, age in years and sex. Where available, HLA class I and class II types were obtained from metadata supplied by the sample provider rather than from assay-based typing.

The study at large found these results: Clinical and demographic metadata were provided uncurated, with the amount varying by source and participant.

TCRbeta CDR3 regions were amplified from genomic DNA by means of the immunoSEQ Assay, a bias-controlled multiplex PCR. In the authors' own workflow: The number of nucleated cells in each sample was estimated by amplification of reference gene primers within the assay. Sequence reads were collapsed and filtered to measure the absolute abundance of every unique TCRbeta CDR3 rearrangement. For each sample, productive Simpson clonality was calculated as the square root of Simpson's diversity index across productive rearrangements. What TCRdb holds here is the immuneACCESS table cut down to in-frame rearrangements. Part of the clones is not present; checked against another copy, under half of the missing clones reflect an unresolved V gene, and the others are unexplained. Clonal size and the V and J genes are those of that table, whereas D and trimming came from the DNA. The sample table records a few hundred thousand clones; 80% to 95% of these occur just once. Roughly 18% of the sample goes to the ten largest clones.

Of note for this clone: Its antigen specificity is not known. There are no base qualities to consult, and no much larger clone falls within one base.

Participants in the prospective study were aged roughly 18 to 100 years, lived in about two dozen United States geographic areas, and enrolled through a virtual design. Cohort assignment in the prospective study relied on participant-reported clinical history from a screening survey and a study questionnaire. Recovered participants in ImmuneRACE Cohort 3 were defined as having two consecutive negative NP/OP PCR tests, clearance from a healthcare professional, or resolution of symptoms. Mobile phlebotomists in the prospective study collected whole blood, serum and a nasopharyngeal or oropharyngeal swab from every participant. Over a roughly 2-month period, participants in the prospective study had the option of providing additional blood draws and questionnaires. Before DNA extraction, blood samples from the prospective study were shipped at room temperature or frozen. V and J lose 8 bases and 5 bases, and a span of 16 bases separates them. From the cysteine up to the phenylalanine, the CDR3 has a length of 14 residues. Left in the record is the CDR3 DNA by itself, 42 bases read in frame from the first base. The germline V gene encodes CDR1 SNHLY and CDR2 FYNNEI.

The sample consisted of PBMCs or T cells enriched from blood (not recorded which). The chain was built from TRBV2 and TRBJ1-5; TRBD1 could be the D gene, as 6 bases match. The source of this sequence is a woman aged 30 to 39 who had recovered from COVID-19. The CDR3 reads as follows: CASQRDITHQPQHF. The DNA sequence follows: TGTGCCAGCCAGCGGGACATCACCCATCAGCCCCAGCATTTT. Supplemented by the reference TRBV2 and TRBJ1-5 proteins around the CDR3, the complete variable domain is EPEVTQTPSHQVTQMGQEVILRCVPISNHLYFYWYRQILGQKVEFLVSFYNNEISEKSEIFDDQFSVERPDGSNFTLKIRSTKLEDSAMYFCASQRDITHQPQHFGDGTRLSIL.